The source of this T cell receptor beta chain is a study of cytomegalovirus exposure and HLA in healthy donors (dated by TCRdb to about 2017). With regard to the full study: An earlier analysis of fewer than 750 of the donors reported approximately 300 Gb of sequence data and around 110 million unique TCR beta sequences obtained from some 200 million T cells. An earlier analysis of approximately 580 of the donors used high-throughput TCR beta sequencing to judge whether each TCR beta V gene segment behaved as functional or pseudogenic. The study combined high-throughput TCR immunosequencing, statistical association of individual TCRs with disease status, and machine learning to predict cytomegalovirus infection status. Among the roughly 400 genotyped donors, more than 70% belonged to the genetic ancestry cluster associated with self-reported Caucasian donors. The number of donors typed differed by locus, with roughly 629-640 for A, B, C, DRB1 and DQB1, more than 500 for DQA1, nearly 610 for DPA1, and some 470 for DPB1. About 280 gigabases of sequencing data and approximately 92 million unique TCR sequences made up an early release that covered 500 to 700 HLA-typed donors. A handful of DR-DQ haplotypes were handled as single units for association and clustering because linkage in the cohort was strong. In a later genetic analysis, genome-wide SNP genotypes for about three fifths of the roughly 670 donors were used, and that subset was treated as a discovery cohort. Rather than drawing on any new phenotypic data, the later analysis identified candidate immune exposures from TCR beta sequences and the way those sequences occurred across donors. Donor age, sex, ethnicity and CMV serostatus were collected together with the repertoire data. Every repertoire in the discovery cohort had been generated on one and the same sequencing platform. Along with the approximately 700-subject first cohort, a separate validation cohort of approximately 110 different subjects was used. A later analysis re-analyzed previously published TCR beta repertoires from roughly 690 donors and added high-resolution HLA genotyping to study TCR occurrence patterns. On average, about 200,000 unique TCR beta nucleotide sequences were sequenced per donor among roughly 430 genotyped donors of the cohort, with approximately 18% of those sequences being non-productive. HLA typing covered class I and class II loci at four-digit resolution. The T cell repertoires of roughly 660 subjects were profiled by immunosequencing and related to cytomegalovirus serostatus. The aim of the study was to test whether cataloging public T cell receptors could identify signatures of past pathogen exposure.

Counted from cysteine to phenylalanine, this CDR3 has 14 amino acids. Left in the record is the CDR3 DNA by itself, 42 bases read in frame from the first base. Unmatched junction bases come to 3, with V trimmed by 7 bases and J by 1 base. The germline V gene sets CDR1 to SNHLY and CDR2 to FYNNEI. Concerning this clone itself: Its specific antigen is unknown. Per-base quality was not reported, and no clone a single base away is much larger than it.

The cohort comprised some 700 healthy bone marrow donors. At the time of sampling, all cohort members were nominally healthy, though unrecorded immune exposures were likely present. The donor was CMV seronegative and belonged to the group of approximately 320 seronegative cohort members. Every donor gave a peripheral blood sample, and the peripheral blood mononuclear cells from that sample were used for TCR beta sequencing. The Qiagen DNeasy Blood Extraction Kit was used to extract genomic DNA from the blood cell samples. Results the study describes overall, beyond this receptor: A later analysis found that HLA-associated TCR beta chains were more clonally expanded and had lower generation probabilities than equally common non-associated chains. Because counts were too low, seventeen rarely observed V segments, including chromosome 9 orphons, were left out of the earlier analysis of approximately 580 of the donors. It was suggested by the authors that the approach could potentially be generalized to other disease states and immunological phenotypes. A few of the identified cytomegalovirus-associated TCR beta chains were confirmed in vitro to be specific for cytomegalovirus antigens. A later genetic analysis associated a missense DCLRE1C variant with V-gene and J-gene trimming of TCR beta chains, and an independent cohort replicated the association. For the cohort, immune exposure information was limited to CMV serostatus. A cluster of highly shared sequence variants was judged likely to be a technical artifact of the sequencing pipeline. Most CMV-associated TCR beta chains appeared to be HLA-restricted in a later analysis, and the HLA associations seemed to be driven largely by CMV exposure. Compared with the roughly 670-donor mean, donors in an Asian-associated ancestry cluster had fewer N-insertions in productive TCRs, according to a later genetic analysis. Several of the top co-occurrence clusters appeared to be linked to parvovirus B19, influenza, CMV and Epstein-Barr virus, according to a later analysis. Strong co-occurrence of HLA alleles, especially DR and DQ, made assigning TCR associations to individual alleles difficult. The classifier was reported to diagnose cytomegalovirus status with high specificity and sensitivity in both the original cohort and the validation cohort. Correlated functional status among segregating V segments might be attributable to linkage disequilibrium, but an unknown experimental factor could not be ruled out. In the study, about 150 TCR beta chains were listed as associated with cytomegalovirus. Because HLA typing was unavailable for some donors at each locus, only the typed subset was used in association tests. In this cohort, only TCR beta chains were sequenced, and detectable features were limited by the absence of alpha or paired-chain data. Presence/absence analyses assumed roughly uniform sequencing depth across donors, an assumption that may not hold. A later analysis associated 15,000 to 20,000 TCR beta sequences with specific HLA alleles at a false discovery rate of 0.05. The 87-base-pair reads could not distinguish some IMGT-functional V segments, including TRBV6-2 and TRBV6-3, so those segments were excluded. In a later analysis, the rate of TCR association differed among HLA loci, with DRB1 alleles having the most associated TCRs and HLA-C alleles having the fewest. In an earlier analysis of some 550 of the donors, most TCR beta V segments were observed in productive rearrangements about 90% or about 30% of the time, broadly matching IMGT annotations. Across donors, most TCR sequences were observed very rarely, whereas some public TCRs were present in many individuals. A further reported finding was that TCR beta sequences accurately predicted the HLA-A and HLA-B alleles for most subjects in the first cohort.

The library was produced with the immunoSEQ multiplex PCR assay. For the multiplex PCR, a mixture combining 60 forward primers for TCR Vbeta segments and 13 reverse primers for TCR Jbeta segments was used. The CDR3 region of rearranged TCR beta genes was amplified from genomic DNA with a multiplex PCR assay. The Illumina HiSeq System was used to sequence the amplified TCR beta libraries as 87-base-pair reads. Per the original workflow: A later analysis tallied roughly 80 million unique TCR beta chains across the approximately 670 repertoires, and approximately 9.9 million of those chains were shared by two or more donors. A nearest-neighbor algorithm error-corrected the raw reads and collapsed the reads into unique sequences, merging closely related sequences to remove PCR and sequencing errors. Alignment of CDR3 sequences to IMGT reference sequences was used to assign V, D and J gene segments. Each retained sequence needed at least a six-nucleotide match to both a V gene segment and a J gene segment. Rearrangements were classified as productive when the CDR3 lacked stop codons and remained in frame with V and J, and all other rearrangements were classified as non-productive. Following IMGT convention, CDR3 was defined as the stretch from the second conserved V-encoded cysteine to the conserved J-encoded phenylalanine. The earlier analysis of 500 to 650 of the donors excluded any sequence lacking an unambiguous match to a single V gene segment. In an earlier analysis of roughly 500 of the donors, V segments were called functional above 56.7% productive rearrangements and were called segregating when the between-donor standard deviation exceeded 5%. A statistical classification framework was developed to diagnose cytomegalovirus status using the catalog of TCR beta chain sequences. A later analysis assigned V and J genes by comparing TCR nucleotide sequences with IMGT/GENE-DB human TR gene sequences. In a later analysis, CDR3 sequences and most-parsimonious VDJ recombination scenarios were assigned using the TCRdist pipeline. A later analysis defined each TCR beta chain by its CDR3 amino acid sequence plus V-gene family, and excluded reads lacking a unique V-gene family. As a way to deal with suspected cross-contamination and a sequencing artifact, a later analysis dropped approximately 570 nucleotide sequences that were highly shared and had low generation probability. In a later analysis, a clonal expansion index was calculated for each public chain from normalized within-repertoire ranks of inferred template counts. Generation probabilities in a later analysis came from a VDJ recombination model fitted to out-of-frame rearrangements, and those results were checked against IGoR. In a later analysis, TCR-TCR, TCR-HLA and TCR-CMV co-occurrence was scored with hypergeometric tests, and a repertoire-size bias correction was applied to TCR pairs. To estimate false discovery rates, a later analysis permuted the HLA or CMV assignments 20 times. A later analysis grouped co-occurring TCRs with DBSCAN, adding TCRdist sequence similarity when clustering within HLA-allele-positive subsets. Repertoires with fewer than 30,000 or more than 120,000 public chains, plus five repertoires with anomalous nucleotide sharing, were excluded from co-occurrence clustering. As stored in TCRdb, this immuneACCESS dataset retains in-frame rearrangements with V and J assigned. A fraction of the clones does not appear; measured against another copy, unresolved V genes explain less than half of the discrepancy, and the remainder lacks a known reason. V and J calls and clone size come straight from that table; D and trimming were deduced from the DNA. The sample contains around 200,000 clones, around four fifths of them found a single time. About 3.4% of the sample is taken by the ten largest.

The V gene is TRBV2 and the J gene is TRBJ1-5, and 8 bases in between align with TRBD1. This clonotype was obtained from a female donor in good health and CMV-seronegative. Source material: PBMCs. The CDR3 region has the sequence CASTRQGSNQPQHF. The sequence in DNA is TGTGCCAGCACTCGACAGGGGAGCAATCAGCCCCAGCATTTT. The CDR3 plus the reference TRBV2 and TRBJ1-5 genes for the other parts give the full variable domain: EPEVTQTPSHQVTQMGQEVILRCVPISNHLYFYWYRQILGQKVEFLVSFYNNEISEKSEIFDDQFSVERPDGSNFTLKIRSTKLEDSAMYFCASTRQGSNQPQHFGDGTRLSIL.